This TCR beta chain derives from a study of blood T cell repertoires in COVID-19. Turning to the study itself: Acute-phase and convalescent COVID-19 samples originated in the United States, Italy and Spain. PBMCs, B-cell-depleted T cells, or T cells provided the cDNA or gDNA that made up the material.

Study processing details: Reference gene primers were amplified, and this amplification served to estimate nucleated cell counts. Here immunoSEQ multiplex PCR was the method, and the copy in TCRdb shows in-frame clones only, minus some. V and J calls and clone size are those listed in that table; D and trimming were worked out from the DNA. This table holds 140,000 to 150,000 clones, around 82% found once. CDR3 length: 13 amino acids. With V trimmed by 4 bases and J by 6 bases, 6 bases remained unmatched. Germline V gene lookup returns CDR1 SGHNT and CDR2 YYREEE (reference sequence). The specimen was peripheral blood. The rearrangement joins TRBV5-4 to TRBJ1-2, with 7 nucleotides matching TRBD1. The clonotype comes from a woman aged 45 to 65 with acute or convalescent COVID-19. CDR3 in amino acids: CASSLGQEDGYTF. The CDR3 DNA sequence: TGTGCCAGCAGCCTCGGACAGGAGGATGGCTACACCTTC.